Below, 27 T cell receptor beta chains from the same sample are listed, as sequenced in a study of cytomegalovirus exposure and HLA in healthy donors. The PCR made use of 60 Vbeta and 13 Jbeta primers. Data came from immunoSEQ multiplex PCR; TCRdb stores just in-frame clones and leaves some out. The sample shows 120,000 to 150,000 clones, roughly 82% of them seen only once. Sequences were obtained from PBMCs. The receptor set was obtained from a male donor in good health and CMV-seronegative.

This clone is medium-sized by share. The CDR3 sequence is CASSLRGTGSGYTF. Written as DNA, the CDR3 is TGTGCCAGCAGTTTGAGAGGGACAGGGAGTGGCTACACCTTC. This chain links TRBV28 with TRBJ1-2; 9 nucleotides match TRBD1. Germline V gives CDR1 MDHEN, CDR2 SYDVKM. J lost 7 bases, V lost 3 bases, and 6 bases had no gene match. The CDR3 contains 14 residues.

The chain recombines TRBV25-1 with TRBJ2-7; 9 positions agree with TRBD1. Per germline, CDR1 MGHDK and CDR2 SYGVNS. J was trimmed by 4 bases and V by 1 base; bases with no gene match: 11. This CDR3 has 17 residues. The CDR3 nucleotides are TGTGCCAGCAGTGAATGGGAGGAACAGGGGGCACGATACGAGCAGTACTTC. It codes for CASSEWEEQGARYEQYF.

The chain couples TRBV7-9 to TRBJ1-6, with TRBD1 identical over 9 bases. Germline lookup yields CDR1 SEHNR and CDR2 FQNEAQ (reference sequence). The CDR3 is 13 residues long. J lost 8 bases, V lost 8 bases, and 4 bases had no gene match. CDR3 residues: CASGQGRDSPLHF. CDR3 in DNA: TGTGCCAGCGGACAGGGGCGGGATTCACCCCTCCACTTT.

J is TRBJ1-1 and V is TRBV29-1; 12 positions match TRBD1. Trimming cost V 5 bases and J 3 bases; bases outside gene matches: 7. CDR3 length: 15 amino acids. Germline CDR1 reads SQVTM; CDR2 reads ANQGSEA. The CDR3, as DNA: TGCAGCGTTTATCCGGGACAGGGGGCTGACACTGAAGCTTTCTTT. Translation gives CSVYPGQGADTEAFF.

In this sample, this clone turned up once. The chain combines TRBV7-2 with TRBJ2-3; maybe TRBD2 (8 bases). The CDR3 is made up of 18 amino acids. V was shortened by 11 bases and J by 1 base, with 28 bases between the two germline ends. CDR1 SGHTA and CDR2 FQGNSA come from the germline V gene. Here the CDR3 DNA reads TGTGCCGGCCTGACTAGCGCAACCCGCCAGGGGGGCACAGATACGCAGTATTTT. Its protein is CAGLTSATRQGGTDTQYF.

This clone was detected a few times. Here the CDR3 reads CASSLKAGGSYNEQFF. In DNA, the CDR3 is TGTGCCAGCAGCTTGAAAGCGGGAGGTTCCTACAATGAGCAGTTCTTC. J is TRBJ2-1 and V is TRBV7-6; 9 bases map to TRBD2. V dropped 3 bases and J dropped 1; count of bases not matched to a gene: 4. The CDR3 is 16 amino acids. Germline CDR1 reads SGHVS; CDR2 reads FNYEAQ.

V is TRBV7-2 and J is TRBJ2-7; D call uncertain. CDR1 is SGHTA and CDR2 is FQGNSA in the germline V gene. The CDR3 has 14 amino acids. The V end lost 1 base, the J end lost 3 bases, and 10 bases lay between the germline ends. DNA for the CDR3: TGTGCCAGCAGCTTAGGGGCCTTAGACTACGAGCAGTACTTC. The encoded protein is CASSLGALDYEQYF.

V gene TRBV27 combines with J gene TRBJ2-1; maybe TRBD2 (5 bases). Germline CDR1 and CDR2: MNHEY and SMNVEV (reference sequence). V dropped 5 bases and J dropped 0 bases, with 8 bases sitting between them. The CDR3 length is 14 residues. The CDR3 DNA follows: TGTGCCAGCAGTCATACTAGCTCCTACAATGAGCAGTTCTTC. Translating it yields CASSHTSSYNEQFF.

The chain couples TRBV6-5 to TRBJ1-3, with D hard to call. The V and J ends lost 2 bases and 2 bases respectively, with 4 bases between them. Germline loops: CDR1 MNHEY, CDR2 SVGAGI. CDR3 length: 13 residues. CDR3 region: CASSYLPGNTIYF. CDR3 DNA sequence: TGTGCCAGCAGTTACCTTCCTGGAAACACCATATATTTT.

This clone has only one observation. J is TRBJ1-2 and V is TRBV19; 10 bases match TRBD1. The V segment lost 9 bases and the J segment 2 bases; nucleotides outside the gene matches: 9. The CDR3 extends over 15 amino acids. Germline V gene data show CDR1 as LNHDA and CDR2 as SQIVND (reference sequence). The CDR3 nucleotides are TGTGCCAGCCGGGGACAGGGGTCATGGAACTATGGCTACACCTTC. It yields the protein CASRGQGSWNYGYTF.

The chain couples TRBV19 to TRBJ2-4; 8 nucleotides line up with TRBD1. Germline trimming cut 7 bases from V and 0 bases from J; bases unmatched to any gene: 5. Germline CDR1 and CDR2: LNHDA and SQIVND (reference sequence). The CDR3 length is 15 residues. The CDR3 here is CASTQGAGAKNIQYF. DNA of the CDR3: TGTGCCAGTACCCAGGGGGCAGGAGCCAAAAACATTCAGTACTTC.

The chain joins TRBV30 to TRBJ2-1; 7 bases are a match to TRBD2. Germline V gene data show CDR1 as GTSNPN and CDR2 as SVGIG (reference sequence). After removal of 0 bases from V and 4 bases from J, the junction contained 9 bases not matched to a gene. The CDR3 runs 16 residues. CDR3 nucleotides: TGTGCCTGGAGTGTAAGATGGGTCGGGAGGTACAATGAGCAGTTCTTC. Its translation: CAWSVRWVGRYNEQFF.

This chain joins TRBV19 and TRBJ1-5; 8 nucleotides align to TRBD1. The CDR3 runs 15 residues. The V segment lost 5 bases and the J segment 6 bases; nucleotides outside the gene matches: 9. Germline lookup yields CDR1 LNHDA and CDR2 SQIVND (reference sequence). DNA of the CDR3: TGTGCCAGTAGTCCCTCGACAGGGGTAACTCAGCCCCAGCATTTT. Amino acid sequence: CASSPSTGVTQPQHF.

The chain links TRBV18 to TRBJ1-1; 7 positions match TRBD1. CDR1 and CDR2 from the germline V gene are KGHSH and LQKENI. V was pared by 5 bases and J by 6 bases, with 3 bases of the junction left unmatched. This CDR3 contains 12 residues. CDR3 nucleotides: TGTGCCAGCTCATCAACAGGGGCTGAAGCTTTCTTT. Translating gives CASSSTGAEAFF.

The chain links TRBV4-1 to TRBJ1-2; D uncertain. The V gene's germline CDR1 is MGHRA and CDR2 YSYEKL. The CDR3 length is 15 residues. V dropped 1 base and J dropped 0 bases, with 9 bases sitting between them. The CDR3 reads CASSQGGPPNYGYTF. The CDR3 DNA follows: TGCGCCAGCAGCCAAGGCGGGCCACCTAACTATGGCTACACCTTC.

The chain carries TRBV11-2 and TRBJ2-7; D is ambiguous. Germline V CDR1 and CDR2: SGHAT, FQNNGV. V dropped 3 bases and J dropped 3 bases, with 3 bases sitting between them. This CDR3 has 11 amino acids. The CDR3: CASSFFYEQYF. CDR3 coding DNA: TGTGCCAGCAGCTTCTTCTACGAGCAGTACTTC.

The chain recombines TRBV6-5 with TRBJ1-2, with 9 bases that match TRBD1. This CDR3 is 15 amino acids long. CDR1 and CDR2 from the germline V gene are MNHEY and SVGAGI. V dropped 6 bases and J dropped 0; count of bases not matched to a gene: 5. The CDR3 protein is CASREYRGPNYGYTF. The CDR3 DNA reads as TGTGCCAGCAGGGAGTACAGGGGGCCTAACTATGGCTACACCTTC.

J is TRBJ2-7 and V is TRBV27, with 9 nucleotides matching TRBD2. After removal of 2 bases from V and 7 bases from J, the junction contained 6 bases not matched to a gene. Germline V gene lookup returns CDR1 MNHEY and CDR2 SMNVEV (reference sequence). The CDR3 sequence is 14 residues long. The chain's CDR3 is CASSLRTSDGEQYF. CDR3 nucleotide sequence: TGTGCCAGCAGTTTAAGGACTAGCGACGGGGAGCAGTACTTC.

The rearrangement uses TRBV4-1 and TRBJ1-2; D is possibly TRBD1 (5 bases). The CDR3 is 14 amino acids. V lost 1 base to trimming and J lost 4 bases, with 10 bases between them. CDR1 and CDR2 (germline): MGHRA, YSYEKL. The CDR3 nucleotides read TGCGCCAGCAGCCAAGGGCAGGGAAGCTATGGCTACACCTTC. Translation: CASSQGQGSYGYTF.

This clone was found once. V and J are TRBV4-1 and TRBJ1-4; 9 bases are a match to TRBD1. This CDR3 region has 16 residues. The ends lost 3 bases at V and 7 bases at J; junction bases unmatched: 9. Germline CDR1 reads MGHRA; CDR2 reads YSYEKL. CDR3 region: CASSQPGQGVGEKLFF. The CDR3 DNA reads TGCGCCAGCAGCCAGCCGGGACAGGGAGTGGGTGAAAAACTGTTTTTT.

The V call is TRBV2, the J call TRBJ2-5; 10 bases fit TRBD1. J was trimmed by 4 bases and V by 5 bases; bases with no gene match: 7. Germline CDR1 SNHLY, CDR2 FYNNEI. This CDR3 is 15 amino acids long. The CDR3 coding sequence is TGTGCCAGCAGTCGGACAGGGGGTAGGCGAGAGACCCAGTACTTC. Protein product: CASSRTGGRRETQYF.

This rearrangement joins TRBV18 to TRBJ1-6; D is possibly TRBD1 (5 bases). Germline V gene lookup returns CDR1 KGHSH and CDR2 LQKENI. The CDR3 contains 13 residues. V lost 8 bases, J lost 6 bases, and 11 bases lay in between. In DNA, the CDR3 is TGTGCCAGCCAGGGCGGATTTAATTCACCCCTCCACTTT. The encoded protein is CASQGGFNSPLHF.

The chain links TRBV7-8 to TRBJ2-1; 12 nucleotides align to TRBD2. CDR1 SGHVS and CDR2 FQNEAQ come from the germline V gene. The length of the CDR3 is 16 residues. V lost 5 bases, J lost 3 bases, and 5 bases stayed unmatched. CDR3 bases: TGTGCCAGCAGCCCTAGCGGGGGGGCTCTCTACAATGAGCAGTTCTTC. It is translated as CASSPSGGALYNEQFF.

The gene calls are TRBV7-2 and TRBJ1-6; TRBD1 matches at 9 bases. Per the germline V gene, CDR1 is SGHTA and CDR2 is FQGNSA. There are 17 residues in the CDR3. The V gene end was trimmed by 4 bases and the J gene end by 4 bases; junction bases not matched to a gene: 8. The CDR3 bases are TGTGCCAGCAGCTCCCACCCGGGACAGGGTTATAATTCACCCCTCCACTTT. Residues: CASSSHPGQGYNSPLHF.

The chain carries TRBV30 and TRBJ2-1, with 11 nucleotides matching TRBD2. Unmatched junction bases numbered 10, after V lost 3 bases and J lost 6 bases. From germline, CDR1 is GTSNPN and CDR2 SVGIG (reference sequence). The CDR3 is made up of 16 amino acids. CDR3 amino acids: CAWRRRGTSGVNEQFF. In DNA form, the CDR3 reads TGTGCCTGGAGACGCCGGGGGACTAGCGGAGTCAATGAGCAGTTCTTC.

This chain uses TRBV6-1 with TRBJ1-1, with D perhaps matching TRBD1 (5 bases). The CDR3 sequence is 14 residues long. In germline, CDR1 is MNHNS, CDR2 SASEGT. V was pared by 8 bases and J by 4 bases, with 17 bases between. The CDR3 protein is CASRVAGLFTEAFF. Written as DNA, the CDR3 is TGTGCCAGCCGAGTGGCAGGGTTATTCACTGAAGCTTTCTTT.

In its sample, this clone was seen once. This rearrangement joins TRBV28 to TRBJ1-5; TRBD1 matches at 8 bases. Germline CDR1 reads MDHEN; CDR2 reads SYDVKM. Germline trimming cut 4 bases from V and 6 bases from J; bases unmatched to any gene: 8. The CDR3 covers 15 residues. This CDR3 is CASSSGQGGGQPQHF. CDR3 sequence (DNA): TGTGCCAGCAGTTCCGGACAGGGTGGAGGTCAGCCCCAGCATTTT.